Following are 23 T cell receptor beta chains from one sample sequenced in a study of T-cell reconstitution after alpha-beta-depleted transplantation in children. For TCRbeta, the library was prepared with unique molecular identifiers. Via MiXCR, TCRdb re-called the PCR reads, giving one row per CDR3 protein. The sample lists hundreds of thousands of distinct CDR3 sequences, 10% to 15% occurring once. The specimen was PBMCs, mostly from graft donor cells, collected 360 days after TCRalphabeta/CD19-depleted stem cell transplant. The receptors originated from a male patient under 18 who had a stem cell transplant for acute myeloid leukemia, so the T cells may come from the graft donor.

This clonotype was observed a handful of times. The genes are TRBV9 and TRBJ2-3; D gene uncertain. V was pared by 0 bases and J by 1 base, with 9 bases between. The CDR3 length is 15 residues. From germline, CDR1 is SGDLS and CDR2 YYNGEE. Here the CDR3 reads CASSVEALGTDTQYF. The CDR3 DNA sequence: TGTGCCAGCAGCGTAGAGGCGCTCGGCACAGATACGCAGTATTTT.

The rearrangement uses TRBV5-8 and TRBJ1-5; D perhaps matches TRBD1 (5 bases). Germline V gives CDR1 SGHTS, CDR2 YDEGEE. Trimming shortened V by 1 base and J by 9 bases, and 14 bases separated the two germline ends. The CDR3 is 14 residues long. CDR3 sequence: CASSLRGTPRPQHF. The DNA of the CDR3 is TGTGCCAGCAGCTTGCGAGGGACTCCCCGGCCCCAGCATTTT.

The table lists this clonotype with many counts. The rearrangement links TRBV12-3 or TRBV12-4 to TRBJ2-1; TRBD2 aligns across 10 bases. The CDR3 covers 16 residues. V dropped 5 bases and J dropped 8; count of bases not matched to a gene: 12. The CDR3 region has the DNA TGTGCCAGCAGTCGGAGCGGGAGGGGATTTCTGGATGAGCAGTTCTTC. Protein: CASSRSGRGFLDEQFF.

This clonotype was seen many times. The chain couples TRBV14 to TRBJ2-1; 8 positions match TRBD2. Germline lookup yields CDR1 SGHDN and CDR2 FVKESK. This CDR3 is built from 17 residues. The V gene end was trimmed by 0 bases and the J gene end by 0 bases; junction bases not matched to a gene: 4. In nucleotides, the CDR3 is TGTGCCAGCAGCCAAGAAGGGACTAGAACCTCCTACAATGAGCAGTTCTTC. Its protein is CASSQEGTRTSYNEQFF.

The chain uses TRBV9 and TRBJ2-1; 7 nucleotides match TRBD2. With V trimmed by 3 bases and J by 5 bases, 11 bases remained unmatched. This CDR3 has 16 amino acids. CDR1 is SGDLS, CDR2 YYNGEE, per germline. CDR3 residues: CASSGRLRAGDNEQFF. The CDR3 DNA follows: TGTGCCAGCAGCGGCCGCCTTCGGGCGGGAGACAATGAGCAGTTCTTC.

V usage is TRBV9 and J usage is TRBJ2-7; D ambiguous. The CDR3 runs to 12 residues. CDR1 is SGDLS and CDR2 is YYNGEE in the germline V gene. The V end lost 0 bases, the J end lost 0 bases, and 1 base lay between the germline ends. CDR3 bases: TGTGCCAGCAGCGTAGCCTCCTACGAGCAGTACTTC. It yields the protein CASSVASYEQYF.

This clonotype was counted a few times. This chain joins TRBV20-1 and TRBJ2-5, with 9 positions matching TRBD1. The CDR3 sequence is 14 residues long. Germline V CDR1 and CDR2: DFQATT, SNEGSKA (reference sequence). V was clipped by 6 bases and J by 5 bases; unmatched bases: 10. DNA of the CDR3: TGCAGTGCCCAGTCGACAGGGGGTGGCGAGACCCAGTACTTC. As protein: CSAQSTGGGETQYF.

The chain is built from TRBV4-3 and TRBJ2-1; TRBD1 aligns across 11 bases. Germline CDR1 is LGHNA and CDR2 is YSLEER. J lost 6 bases, V lost 4 bases, and 2 bases had no gene match. The CDR3 covers 14 residues. The CDR3 DNA reads TGCGCCAGCAGCCGCGGGACAGGGGGCAATGAGCAGTTCTTC. This gives the protein CASSRGTGGNEQFF.

This chain uses TRBV9 with TRBJ1-3; D remains ambiguous. V dropped 0 bases and J dropped 0 bases, with 7 bases sitting between them. The CDR3 has 15 residues. Looked up from germline, CDR1 is SGDLS and CDR2 is YYNGEE. The CDR3 sequence: CASSVDRSSGNTIYF. The CDR3 DNA reads as TGTGCCAGCAGCGTAGATAGGAGCTCTGGAAACACCATATATTTT.

This clonotype has more than one count but fewer than ten. The chain has TRBV12-5 and TRBJ2-2; D possibly matches TRBD1 or TRBD2 (5 bases each). Germline V CDR1 and CDR2: LGHNT, FRNRAP. The CDR3 totals 15 residues. V lost 0 bases and J lost 4, with 9 bases in between. Here the CDR3 reads CASGLVGEGTGELFF. The CDR3 nucleotides are TGTGCTAGTGGTTTGGTGGGGGAAGGCACCGGGGAGCTGTTTTTT.

This clonotype was detected ten times or more. This chain connects TRBV29-1 to TRBJ2-1; 8 positions match TRBD2. The V segment lost 2 bases and the J segment 4 bases; nucleotides outside the gene matches: 10. This CDR3 has 16 amino acids. CDR1 SQVTM and CDR2 ANQGSEA come from the germline V gene. This CDR3 reads CSVESPYGRAYNEQFF. The DNA for the CDR3 is TGCAGCGTTGAAAGCCCCTACGGGAGGGCATACAATGAGCAGTTCTTC.

The chain is built from TRBV20-1 and TRBJ2-1, with 9 bases lining up with TRBD2. J lost 7 bases, V lost 0 bases, and 7 bases had no gene match. Germline V gene sequence: CDR1 DFQATT, CDR2 SNEGSKA (reference sequence). The CDR3 covers 15 residues. The CDR3 reads CSARDWREGRNEQFF. Here the CDR3 DNA reads TGCAGTGCTAGAGATTGGCGGGAGGGCCGAAATGAGCAGTTCTTC.

This clonotype was observed a handful of times. This chain uses TRBV29-1 with TRBJ2-5, with 9 positions matching TRBD2. Trimming took 4 bases from V and 5 from J; bases not matched to a gene: 5. The CDR3 sequence is 13 residues long. Germline CDR1 and CDR2: SQVTM and ANQGSEA. This CDR3 is CSVGGAGGETQYF. The CDR3 coding sequence is TGCAGCGTTGGAGGCGCGGGAGGGGAGACCCAGTACTTC.

The V and J genes are TRBV29-1 and TRBJ2-6, with D possibly being TRBD1 (6 bases). Germline V gene sequence: CDR1 SQVTM, CDR2 ANQGSEA. The CDR3 extends over 14 amino acids. Trimming removed 2 bases from V and 5 bases from J, with 10 bases in between. The CDR3: CSVEQGSWANVLTF. CDR3 nucleotide sequence: TGCAGCGTTGAACAGGGGTCTTGGGCCAACGTCCTGACTTTC.

At least ten counts were recorded for this clonotype. This chain joins TRBV7-2 and TRBJ1-4; no clear D. CDR3 length: 17 residues. The V gene's germline CDR1 is SGHTA and CDR2 FQGNSA. V was shortened by 2 bases and J by 4 bases, with 17 bases between the two germline ends. CDR3 DNA sequence: TGTGCCAGCAGCTTACTTTCGTTTGGCAGAAATAATGAAAAACTGTTTTTT. Protein: CASSLLSFGRNNEKLFF.

At least ten counts were recorded for this clonotype. The chain combines TRBV28 with TRBJ2-2, with 7 nucleotides matching TRBD1. CDR1 MDHEN and CDR2 SYDVKM come from the germline V gene. V was clipped by 5 bases and J by 0 bases; unmatched bases: 6. The CDR3 contains 16 residues. This CDR3 is CASSPWTGPNTGELFF. CDR3 nucleotide sequence: TGTGCCAGCAGTCCGTGGACAGGCCCGAACACCGGGGAGCTGTTTTTT.

The table lists this clonotype with a few counts. This rearrangement joins TRBV5-1 to TRBJ2-1, with 11 bases lining up with TRBD2. V lost 2 bases, J lost 4 bases, and 8 bases stayed unmatched. This CDR3 spans 17 amino acids. Germline CDR1 is SGHRS and CDR2 is YFSETQ. The CDR3 loop is CASSFLAGGPPYNEQFF. In DNA, the CDR3 is TGCGCCAGCAGCTTTTTAGCGGGAGGGCCCCCTTACAATGAGCAGTTCTTC.

This clonotype occurred a few times. This rearrangement joins TRBV10-3 to TRBJ2-5, with 7 bases that match TRBD2. J was trimmed by 1 base and V by 4 bases; bases with no gene match: 6. Germline-derived CDR1 and CDR2 are ENHRY and SYGVKD. This CDR3 region has 15 residues. CDR3: CAISGSGAPQETQYF. CDR3 bases: TGTGCCATCAGTGGGAGCGGGGCTCCCCAAGAGACCCAGTACTTC.

The rearrangement joins TRBV28 to TRBJ1-6; maybe TRBD1 (6 bases). Germline values: CDR1 MDHEN, CDR2 SYDVKM. The CDR3 contains 15 residues. Trimming pared 6 bases from V and 3 bases from J, leaving 12 bases between. The CDR3 loop reads CASRFRGNYNSPLHF. The CDR3, as DNA: TGTGCCAGCAGGTTTAGGGGGAACTATAATTCACCCCTCCACTTT.

J is TRBJ2-7 and V is TRBV28; 9 bases match TRBD1. Per the germline V gene, CDR1 is MDHEN and CDR2 is SYDVKM. V lost 7 bases and J lost 7; bases outside the gene matches: 8. The CDR3 totals 13 residues. The CDR3 is CASILGQGREQYF. Written as DNA, the CDR3 is TGTGCCAGCATCCTCGGACAGGGGCGGGAGCAGTACTTC.

The J gene is TRBJ2-5, the V gene TRBV7-3; no clear D. The CDR3 totals 14 residues. In germline, CDR1 is SGHTA, CDR2 FQGTGA. V lost 5 bases, J lost 7 bases, and 17 bases lay in between. CDR3 in amino acids: CASSGDPSTTTQYF. As DNA, the CDR3 is TGTGCCAGCAGCGGAGACCCCTCTACCACGACCCAGTACTTC.

V is TRBV5-1 and J is TRBJ2-1; D uncertain. The CDR3 totals 15 residues. Germline values: CDR1 SGHRS, CDR2 YFSETQ. Trimming cost V 4 bases and J 8 bases, with 19 bases left between them. CDR3 nucleotide sequence: TGCGCCAGCAGCACGCCCGGGCTTGTAGCCGATGAGCAGTTCTTC. Translation gives CASSTPGLVADEQFF.

This clonotype was recorded at least ten times. The chain recombines TRBV11-2 with TRBJ1-1; D gene uncertain. The CDR3 is 15 amino acids. The V gene's germline CDR1 is SGHAT and CDR2 FQNNGV. Trimming stripped 3 bases from V and 1 base from J, with 12 bases between. CDR3 sequence: CASSFYTGPNTEAFF. As DNA, the CDR3 is TGTGCCAGCAGCTTTTACACTGGCCCGAACACTGAAGCTTTCTTT.